The TCR beta chain described here comes from a study of T cells in Graves' hyperthyroidism and ophthalmopathy. Study-wide findings and caveats: The majority of expanded thyroid clonotypes above 0.001 also appeared in blood.

The CDR3 runs to 13 residues. Trimming pared 5 bases from V and 6 bases from J, leaving 13 bases between. Germline assignment: CDR1 KGHSH and CDR2 LQKENI. Regions amplified from RNA transcripts were the TCR beta CDR3 regions. When the TCR CDR3 underwent first-round RT-PCR, the HTBI primer set was used. TCRdb independently ran MiXCR on the multiplex PCR reads; one entry per CDR3 protein. The sample gives approximately 400,000 distinct CDR3 sequences, under 20% of which show up once; around 3.4% is in the top ten. This clonotype was seen many times. Its target is not known. The chain has TRBV18 and TRBJ1-1, with D tentatively TRBD1 (6 bases). The clonotype comes from a woman between 18 and 30 years old with Graves' hyperthyroidism. What was sequenced was blood. In nucleotides, the CDR3 is TGTGCCAGCTCAATTACTGAGGGGGCTGAAGCTTTCTTT. Encoded protein: CASSITEGAEAFF. The full variable domain, rest sourced from reference TRBV18 and TRBJ1-1, is NAGVMQNPRHLVRRRGQEARLRCSPMKGHSHVYWYRQLPEEGLKFMVYLQKENIIDESGMPKERFSAEFPKEGPSILRIQQVVRGDSAAYFCASSITEGAEAFFGQGTRLTVV.